These T cell receptor beta chains were read from a single sample in a study of identical twins' blood T cells. In TCRdb, the 5' RACE reads were re-called with MiXCR into one record per CDR3 protein. The data contain 400,000 or so distinct CDR3 sequences, more than 25% of them singletons. Material: PBMCs. The receptors were sampled from a woman aged 18 to 55 in good health. Each CDR3 is given with its conserved first and last residue. Fields, in order: V gene, D gene, J gene, clone size, CDR3 protein, CDR3 DNA. A D gene is named only where the DNA matches it firmly. For some rows the clone size is stated as once, few or many, or as a class when expanded; others skip it.

V: TRBV20-1
D: NA
J: TRBJ1-1
size: once
CDR3: CSAREGVGAFF
DNA: TGCAGTGCTAGAGAGGGGGTGGGTGCTTTCTTT

V: TRBV27
D: NA
J: TRBJ2-7
size: NA
CDR3: CASWGTSIRVYF
DNA: TGTGCCAGTTGGGGGACTTCCATACGGGTGTACTTC

V: TRBV7-7
D: NA
J: TRBJ2-2
size: few
CDR3: CASSQGPSNTGELFF
DNA: TGTGCTAGCAGCCAGGGACCTTCGAACACCGGGGAGCTGTTTTTT

V: TRBV20-1
D: NA
J: TRBJ2-3
size: NA
CDR3: CSGITWGEDTQYF
DNA: TGCAGTGGTATAACTTGGGGGGAAGATACGCAGTATTTT

V: TRBV7-2
D: NA
J: TRBJ2-1
size: NA
CDR3: CASSLGGPARNEQFF
DNA: TGTGCCAGCAGCTTAGGCGGTCCCGCTCGGAATGAGCAGTTCTTC

V: TRBV29-1
D: TRBD2
J: TRBJ2-2
size: few
CDR3: CSVGTSGPGELFF
DNA: TGCAGCGTTGGGACTAGCGGGCCCGGGGAGCTGTTTTTT

V: TRBV27
D: NA
J: TRBJ1-5
size: NA
CDR3: CASSLLGDSDQPQHF
DNA: TGTGCCAGCAGTTTACTCGGAGATAGCGATCAGCCCCAGCATTTT

V: TRBV30
D: NA
J: TRBJ1-2
size: many
CDR3: CAWSRNNYGYTF
DNA: TGTGCCTGGAGTAGGAATAACTATGGCTACACCTTC

V: TRBV3-1
D: TRBD1
J: TRBJ1-2
size: few
CDR3: CASSHRQGVDGYTF
DNA: TGTGCCAGCAGCCATCGACAGGGGGTCGATGGCTACACCTTC

V: TRBV20-1
D: TRBD2
J: TRBJ2-7
size: few
CDR3: CSAAPLAGVSYEQYF
DNA: TGCAGTGCCGCACCCCTAGCGGGAGTTTCCTACGAGCAGTACTTC

V: TRBV14
D: NA
J: TRBJ1-1
size: NA
CDR3: CASSQEGRGVVTEAFF
DNA: TGTGCCAGCAGCCAAGAAGGTCGGGGGGTTGTCACTGAAGCTTTCTTT

V: TRBV6-2/TRBV6-3
D: TRBD2
J: TRBJ2-2
size: NA
CDR3: CASSRGLAGVGELFF
DNA: TGTGCCAGCAGCCGCGGACTAGCGGGCGTCGGGGAGCTGTTTTTT

V: TRBV10-1
D: NA
J: TRBJ2-2
size: few
CDR3: CASSGLGTGELFF
DNA: TGCGCCAGCAGCGGGCTAGGGACCGGGGAGCTGTTTTTT

V: TRBV20-1
D: NA
J: TRBJ1-4
size: NA
CDR3: CSASRGLANEKLFF
DNA: TGCAGTGCTTCACGTGGGCTGGCTAATGAAAAACTGTTTTTT

V: TRBV7-8
D: NA
J: TRBJ2-7
size: NA
CDR3: CASSLVRGWRATYEQYF
DNA: TGTGCCAGCAGCTTAGTCCGAGGTTGGCGGGCAACCTACGAGCAGTACTTC

V: TRBV11-2
D: NA
J: TRBJ1-2
size: NA
CDR3: CASRLNREGGYTF
DNA: TGTGCCAGCAGACTTAACAGGGAGGGTGGCTACACCTTC

V: TRBV7-9
D: NA
J: TRBJ1-3
size: NA
CDR3: CASSGVTGTGNTIYF
DNA: TGTGCCAGCAGCGGAGTCACGGGTACTGGAAACACCATATATTTT

V: TRBV20-1
D: TRBD2
J: TRBJ2-3
size: NA
CDR3: CSAELAGGPDTQYF
DNA: TGCAGTGCTGAACTAGCGGGAGGGCCAGATACGCAGTATTTT

V: TRBV5-1
D: NA
J: TRBJ1-1
size: few
CDR3: CASSFAPGTQNTEAFF
DNA: TGCGCCAGCAGCTTCGCCCCCGGGACTCAGAACACTGAAGCTTTCTTT

V: TRBV29-1
D: NA
J: TRBJ1-1
size: few
CDR3: CSVATGGATEAFF
DNA: TGCAGCGTTGCGACAGGAGGGGCGACTGAAGCTTTCTTT

V: TRBV20-1
D: NA
J: TRBJ1-2
size: NA
CDR3: CSASSGRGYGYTF
DNA: TGCAGTGCTAGTAGTGGCCGGGGCTATGGCTACACCTTC

V: TRBV3-1
D: TRBD1
J: TRBJ1-5
size: NA
CDR3: CASSLRQGQQPQHF
DNA: TGTGCCAGCAGCCTTAGACAGGGCCAACAGCCCCAGCATTTT

V: TRBV7-2
D: NA
J: TRBJ2-7
size: NA
CDR3: CASSLVTTVYEQYF
DNA: TGTGCCAGCAGCTTAGTAACGACAGTCTACGAGCAGTACTTC

V: TRBV6-5
D: NA
J: TRBJ1-1
size: NA
CDR3: CASSSPLGRGTEAFF
DNA: TGTGCCAGCAGTTCCCCATTGGGGAGAGGAACTGAAGCTTTCTTT